These 11 T cell receptor beta chains originate from one sample sequenced in a study of siplizumab effects on memory and regulatory T cells. Data came from immunoSEQ multiplex PCR; TCRdb stores just in-frame clones and leaves some out. This table holds about 91,000 clones, over 85% found once. Specimen: CD8+ T cells sorted from blood. The source is a human donor in good health.

In this sample, this clone turned up once. A read error may account for a junction end that differs from germline. V usage is TRBV7-8 and J usage is TRBJ2-7; 9 nucleotides line up with TRBD2. The CDR3 is made up of 17 amino acids. CDR1 is SGHVS, CDR2 FQNEAQ, per germline. The CDR3 DNA reads TGTGCCAGCAGCTTGGGGCGGGAGGGCCCCTTCTCCCACGAGCAGTACTTC. Its translation: CASSLGREGPFSHEQYF. Variable domain in full (rest from reference TRBV7-8 and TRBJ2-7): GAGVSQSPRYKVAKRGQDVALRCDPISGHVSLFWYQQALGQGPEFLTYFQNEAQLDKSGLPSDRFFAERPEGSVSTLKIQRTQQEDSAVYLCASSLGREGPFSHEQYFGPGTRLTVT.

CDR3 in DNA: TGTGCCAGCAGCCAAGAGGGGGTGACAGGGGCCTACGAGCAGTACTTC. As protein: CASSQEGVTGAYEQYF. This chain connects TRBV14 to TRBJ2-7, with 8 positions matching TRBD1. Germline lookup yields CDR1 SGHDN and CDR2 FVKESK. Trimming took 0 bases from V and 2 from J; bases not matched to a gene: 6. The CDR3 loop spans 16 amino acids.

The chain couples TRBV19 to TRBJ2-2; D ambiguous. The CDR3 length is 13 residues. The V end lost 2 bases, the J end lost 3 bases, and 4 bases lay between the germline ends. CDR1 and CDR2 (germline): LNHDA, SQIVND (reference sequence). The CDR3 is CASSISDTGELFF. The CDR3 bases are TGTGCCAGTAGTATAAGCGACACCGGGGAGCTGTTTTTT.

J is TRBJ2-1 and V is TRBV18; maybe TRBD2 (6 bases). With 0 bases removed from V and 0 bases from J, the gap between germline ends came to 9 bases. Germline V lookup: CDR1 KGHSH, CDR2 LQKENI. CDR3 length: 16 residues. The CDR3 region is CASSPPGGSSYNEQFF. CDR3 sequence (DNA): TGTGCCAGCTCACCACCGGGGGGAAGCTCCTACAATGAGCAGTTCTTC.

The chain links TRBV27 to TRBJ2-1; D possibly uses TRBD1 or TRBD2 (5 bases each). This CDR3 has 14 residues. Deletions cut 4 bases from V and 10 bases from J, with 17 bases between. CDR1 is MNHEY, CDR2 SMNVEV, per germline (reference sequence). The CDR3 DNA sequence: TGTGCCAGCAGTTCCGCTGGGGAGAGGGGAGAGCAGTTCTTC. The encoded protein is CASSSAGERGEQFF.

This clone was seen once. The V and J genes are TRBV11-2 and TRBJ2-5; 11 bases fit TRBD1. Germline V gene lookup returns CDR1 SGHAT and CDR2 FQNNGV. CDR3 size: 16 residues. Trimming cost V 1 base and J 5 bases; bases outside gene matches: 6. DNA of the CDR3: TGTGCCAGCAGCTTAGTAGGACAGGGGGCTGCGGAGACCCAGTACTTC. Its protein is CASSLVGQGAAETQYF.

The chain recombines TRBV27 with TRBJ2-1, with 10 bases aligning to TRBD2. CDR3 length: 15 amino acids. The germline V gene encodes CDR1 MNHEY and CDR2 SMNVEV (reference sequence). J gave up 5 bases and V 4 bases, and 5 bases lay outside the gene matches. Written as DNA, the CDR3 is TGTGCCAGCAGTTCAGGAGCGGGAGGGCACAATGAGCAGTTCTTC. Encoded protein: CASSSGAGGHNEQFF.

This chain's CDR3 is CASSYERSGDTQYF. CDR3 coding DNA: TGTGCCAGCAGCTACGAACGTTCTGGGGATACGCAGTATTTT. The chain combines TRBV7-3 with TRBJ2-3; D is uncertain. Germline values: CDR1 SGHTA, CDR2 FQGTGA. CDR3 length: 14 amino acids. V dropped 4 bases and J dropped 6 bases, with 14 bases sitting between them.

V usage is TRBV4-1 and J usage is TRBJ1-5; tentative D call: TRBD1 (6 bases). V was shortened by 0 bases and J by 4 bases, with 13 bases between the two germline ends. The germline gives CDR1 MGHRA, CDR2 YSYEKL. The CDR3 spans 16 residues. The CDR3 loop reads CASSQEPGERNQPQHF. CDR3 DNA: TGCGCCAGCAGCCAAGAGCCAGGGGAGAGGAATCAGCCCCAGCATTTT.

In this sample, this clone turned up once. At one end, the junction sequence differs from germline, possibly due to a read error. The chain employs TRBV27 and TRBJ2-1; 15 bases map to TRBD2. CDR3 length: 19 residues. Per germline, CDR1 MNHEY and CDR2 SMNVEV (reference sequence). CDR3 loop: CASSLFGLAGGPSYNEQFF. DNA for the CDR3: TGTGCCAGCAGCTTATTCGGACTAGCGGGAGGGCCCTCCTACAATGAGCAGTTCTTC.

The chain is built from TRBV6-5 and TRBJ1-3, with 9 bases lining up with TRBD1. The CDR3 runs 15 residues. Germline CDR1 is MNHEY and CDR2 is SVGAGI. Trimming took 5 bases from V and 4 from J; bases not matched to a gene: 6. This CDR3 is CASSPGTGKGNTIYF. The CDR3 DNA follows: TGTGCCAGCAGTCCCGGGACAGGGAAAGGAAACACCATATATTTT.